This is a list of T cell receptor beta chains from one sample in a study of control samples from healthy donors and cancer patients. TCRdb's copy holds only in-frame clones and misses some; the assay was immunoSEQ multiplex PCR. The sample lists around 200,000 clones; 85% to 95% were seen once. The material sequenced was blood. The receptor set was obtained from a man between 18 and 35 years old in good health. CDR3s include the opening cysteine and the closing phenylalanine or tryptophan. D genes are given only for firm matches. Some rows mark clone size as missing; the rest say once, few, many or name a class of expanded clone.

j_call clone_size cdr3_length v_call d_call cdr3_nt cdr3_aa
TRBJ2-7 . 16 TRBV5-1 . TGCGCCAGCAGCTTGGGGGTGACGGAGCCTTCCTACGAGCAGTACTTC CASSLGVTEPSYEQYF
TRBJ2-7 . 12 TRBV9 . TGTGCCAGCAGCGTAGAAGCCCTAGCTCAGTACTTC CASSVEALAQYF
TRBJ1-2 . 15 TRBV6-6 . TGTGCCAGCAGTCCTCGAGGTGATGCTAACTATGGCTACACCTTC CASSPRGDANYGYTF
TRBJ1-4 once 15 TRBV6-5 . TGTGCCAGCAGTATTTCGGGGACCGGAGGTGAAAAACTGTTTTTT CASSISGTGGEKLFF
TRBJ1-1 . 13 TRBV4-2 . TGTGCCAGCAGCATACGAAATCCGGGGGAAGCTTTCTTT CASSIRNPGEAFF
TRBJ1-1 . 13 TRBV2 . TGTGCCAGCCGACGGGCAGCCAACACTGAAGCTTTCTTT CASRRAANTEAFF
TRBJ1-1 . 15 TRBV6-4 . TGTGCCAGCAGTGACTCGGCAGGGCTAGGCACTGAAGCTTTCTTT CASSDSAGLGTEAFF
TRBJ1-4 . 14 TRBV28 . TGTGCCAGCAGTTTATTCGGAGTGCGGGAAAAACTGTTTTTT CASSLFGVREKLFF
TRBJ2-1 . 16 TRBV21-1 . TGTGCCAGCAGCGGAACGACTAGCGGGGCCGACAATGAGCAGTTCTTC CASSGTTSGADNEQFF
TRBJ2-3 . 14 TRBV7-9 . TGTGCCAGCAGCTTAGTGTTGGTCACAGATACGCAGTATTTT CASSLVLVTDTQYF
TRBJ1-4 . 12 TRBV6-6 . TGTGCCACCTCGGGATCAGGTGAAAAACTGTTTTTT CATSGSGEKLFF